These T cell receptor beta chains were read from a single sample in a study of blood T cell repertoires in COVID-19. The repertoire was sequenced with immunoSEQ multiplex PCR; TCRdb's copy has only in-frame clones and lacks some. The profile shows 95,000 to 150,000 clones, 78% of them singletons. The specimen sequenced was peripheral blood. Receptors were obtained from an older man with acute or convalescent COVID-19. Both conserved end residues are part of each CDR3. D genes are given only for firm matches. Clone size is stated in some rows and not others, as once, few, many or a class when expanded.

V	D	size	length	J	CDR3	DNA
TRBV3-1/TRBV3-2	TRBD1	-	13	TRBJ1-6	CASSQTGQGNLHF	TGTGCCAGCAGCCAAACCGGACAGGGTAACCTCCACTTT
TRBV6-6	TRBD1	many	14	TRBJ1-1	CASSQGARGTEAFF	TGTGCCAGCAGCCAGGGGGCGCGGGGCACTGAAGCTTTCTTT
TRBV27	TRBD2	few	18	TRBJ2-1	CASSLSTSGGVTYNEQFF	TGTGCCAGCAGTTTATCGACTAGCGGGGGGGTCACCTACAATGAGCAGTTCTTC
TRBV28	TRBD1	-	13	TRBJ1-1	CASNEQGGTEAFF	TGTGCCAGCAACGAACAGGGGGGCACTGAAGCTTTCTTT
TRBV12-5	TRBD2	-	13	TRBJ2-5	CASGASGGETQYF	TGTGCTAGTGGTGCTAGCGGGGGTGAGACCCAGTACTTC
TRBV10-3	TRBD2	-	16	TRBJ2-3	CAISHTSGGSTDTQYF	TGTGCCATCAGTCACACTAGCGGGGGTAGCACAGATACGCAGTATTTT
TRBV5-1	-	few	14	TRBJ2-3	CASSPQTGTDTQYF	TGCGCCAGCAGCCCCCAGACAGGCACAGATACGCAGTATTTT
TRBV4-3	TRBD2	-	17	TRBJ2-1	CASSQVSLAGAGNEQFF	TGCGCCAGCAGCCAAGTTAGCCTAGCGGGGGCCGGGAATGAGCAGTTCTTC
TRBV18	-	-	13	TRBJ1-1	CASRQTVGTEAFF	TGTGCCAGCAGACAGACGGTGGGAACTGAAGCTTTCTTT
TRBV7-2	TRBD2	-	16	TRBJ2-7	CASSLSPAGGKYEQYF	TGTGCCAGCAGCTTAAGTCCAGCGGGGGGGAAGTACGAGCAGTACTTC
TRBV30	-	-	11	TRBJ2-4	CAWTTTGGLNF	TGTGCCTGGACAACTACCGGGGGACTGAACTTC
TRBV6-2/TRBV6-3	-	-	13	TRBJ2-1	CASSRLSRNEQFF	TGTGCCAGCAGCCGCCTCTCGAGAAATGAGCAGTTCTTC
TRBV7-3	TRBD2	few	17	TRBJ2-1	CASSFLTSGGRHNEQFF	TGTGCCAGCAGCTTCCTTACTAGCGGGGGGCGGCACAATGAGCAGTTCTTC
TRBV9	-	-	15	TRBJ2-2	CASSVVRGSNGELFF	TGTGCCAGCAGCGTAGTGAGAGGGTCGAACGGGGAGCTGTTTTTT
TRBV3-1/TRBV3-2	-	few	15	TRBJ1-1	CASSQRAGKNTEAFF	TGTGCCAGCAGCCAACGAGCAGGGAAGAACACTGAAGCTTTCTTT
TRBV5-1	TRBD1	once	20	TRBJ2-5	CASSLRPTGRPPIRQETQYF	TGCGCCAGCAGCTTACGTCCGACAGGGCGTCCACCTATAAGACAAGAGACCCAGTACTTC
TRBV5-1	TRBD1	-	14	TRBJ1-2	CASSLGSTGGGYTF	TGCGCCAGCAGCTTGGGGTCGACAGGGGGCGGCTACACCTTC
TRBV29-1	-	few	12	TRBJ2-3	CSVGDITDTQYF	TGCAGCGTTGGAGATATCACAGATACGCAGTATTTT
TRBV6-1	-	-	13	TRBJ2-3	CASSEVGGNTQYF	TGTGCCAGCAGTGAAGTGGGGGGTAATACGCAGTATTTT
TRBV12-5	-	-	12	TRBJ1-5	CASGWQVEPQHF	TGTGCTAGTGGTTGGCAGGTCGAGCCCCAGCATTTT
TRBV9	-	once	16	TRBJ2-3	CASSGRVDFSTDTQYF	TGTGCCAGCAGCGGGAGGGTGGACTTCAGCACAGATACGCAGTATTTT
TRBV4-3	-	few	16	TRBJ1-6	CASSPRSGVGNSPLHF	TGCGCCAGCAGCCCGAGGTCAGGGGTTGGTAATTCACCCCTCCACTTT
TRBV5-1	TRBD2	-	16	TRBJ2-2	CASSDRPGGNTGELFF	TGCGCCAGCAGCGATCGGCCGGGGGGAAACACCGGGGAGCTGTTTTTT
TRBV11-3	TRBD2	-	16	TRBJ2-3	CASSLPTSGTTDTQYF	TGTGCCAGCAGCTTACCGACTAGCGGGACGACAGATACGCAGTATTTT
TRBV21-1	-	-	17	TRBJ2-1	CASSKAWTGVSYNEQFF	TGTGCCAGCAGCAAAGCCTGGACAGGGGTGTCCTACAATGAGCAGTTCTTC
TRBV30	-	-	13	TRBJ1-1	CASRGDLNTEAFF	TGTGCCTCTCGGGGGGACCTGAACACTGAAGCTTTCTTT
TRBV27	-	-	15	TRBJ1-6	CASSPLGDYNSPLHF	TGTGCCAGCAGTCCCCTAGGGGATTATAATTCACCCCTCCACTTT
TRBV6-5	-	-	14	TRBJ1-1	CASSIKGGGTEAFF	TGTGCCAGCAGTATCAAGGGGGGGGGCACTGAAGCTTTCTTT
TRBV7-8	-	once	15	TRBJ1-2	CASSPTIGGNYGYTF	TGTGCCAGCAGCCCTACGATTGGTGGTAACTATGGCTACACCTTC
TRBV7-3	TRBD1	-	13	TRBJ1-1	CASSLQGDGEAFF	TGTGCCAGCAGCTTACAGGGGGATGGGGAAGCTTTCTTT
TRBV6-5	TRBD1	once	13	TRBJ1-3	CASGGQGRNTIYF	TGTGCCAGCGGGGGACAGGGGAGAAACACCATATATTTT
TRBV11-3	-	-	11	TRBJ2-5	CASSSQETQYF	TGTGCCAGCAGCTCGCAGGAGACCCAGTACTTC
TRBV18	TRBD1	-	14	TRBJ1-1	CASSSTGGNTEAFF	TGTGCCAGCTCCTCGACAGGGGGGAACACTGAAGCTTTCTTT
TRBV7-3	TRBD2	once	15	TRBJ2-1	CASSPTGGAYNEQFF	TGTGCCAGCAGCCCAACGGGGGGGGCCTACAATGAGCAGTTCTTC